This TCR beta chain was captured by sequencing in a study of T-cell memory formation after mild COVID-19. Study in general: For the most part, TCR clusters were specific to one donor.

TCRdb reprocessed the 5' RACE reads via MiXCR and lists one record per CDR3 protein. The data hold about 260,000 distinct CDR3 sequences, with 16% observed a single time. Details on this clonotype: Its target is unknown.

Study results and limitations: Contracting clones from day 15 to 85 had balanced CD4/CD8; later expanders favoured CD4+. A subset of responding clones appeared in pre-infection memory, suggesting cross-reactive memory joined. Largely, contracting CD4+ clones fell within CM and EM, and contracting CD8+ clones within EMRA.

The receptor was isolated from a man between 18 and 29 years old who had mild COVID-19 (a few samples of this study predate the infection). Cell type and time point are not known. Sequencing was performed on PBMCs or a T cell subset sorted from them (not recorded which).

The CDR3 loop reads CASSPGTVAQPQHF. CDR3 in DNA: TGTGCCAGCAGCCCCGGGACAGTTGCGCAGCCCCAGCATTTT. The gene calls are TRBV6-5 and TRBJ1-5, with 7 nucleotides matching TRBD1. The V segment lost 6 bases and the J segment 7 bases; nucleotides outside the gene matches: 9. The CDR3 has 14 residues. From germline, CDR1 is MNHEY and CDR2 SVGAGI.